The TCR beta chain described here comes from a study of radiotherapy plus CTLA-4 blockade in lung cancer. Broader study findings: Together with interferon-beta, which increased in serum after radiation, early dynamic changes in blood T cell clones were reportedly the best predictors of response.

Per germline, CDR1 MNHEY and CDR2 SMNVEV (reference sequence). Trimming cost V 4 bases and J 2 bases; bases outside gene matches: 8. The CDR3 length is 15 residues. Turning to this clone: Its specificity is not known.

Only in-frame clones appear in the TCRdb table, and some are missing; sequencing was by immunoSEQ multiplex PCR. The sample has roughly 130,000 clones, 85% to 90% seen once. This rearrangement joins TRBV27 to TRBJ2-7, with TRBD1 matching 7 bases. The material was peripheral blood, obtained from a patient treated with radiotherapy plus ipilimumab. The clonotype originates from a human donor with non-small cell lung cancer that progressed on radiotherapy plus ipilimumab. The CDR3 is CASSSRQGGPYEQYF. DNA of the CDR3: TGTGCCAGCAGTTCCCGACAGGGTGGCCCCTACGAGCAGTACTTC.